This is a list of T cell receptor beta chains from one sample in a study of blood T cells in healthy people across ages. Each CDR3 protein is one row after TCRdb ran MiXCR on the 5' RACE reads. The sample consists of hundreds of thousands of distinct CDR3 sequences, more than 25% of them appearing once. Sequencing was performed on blood. The origin of the receptors is an elderly woman in good health. Each CDR3 is given with its conserved first and last residue. Fields, in order: V gene, J gene, CDR3 protein.

>TRBV24-1|TRBJ1-5
CATQEGKWSNQPQHF
>TRBV5-1|TRBJ2-1
CASSPWTSRGNEQFF
>TRBV20-1|TRBJ2-5
CSALVPPRGGAPNKETQYF
>TRBV5-1|TRBJ2-3
CASSLAPAGQGSDTQYF
>TRBV6-6|TRBJ1-2
CASKGTGLYGYTF
>TRBV6-2/TRBV6-3|TRBJ2-1
CASTLSGRASGAYNEQFF
>TRBV7-9|TRBJ2-7
CASSLGPTGHEQYF
>TRBV20-1|TRBJ1-2
CSALDRGLLMGYGYTF
>TRBV3-1|TRBJ2-5
CASSQGIGLAGGAETQYF
>TRBV20-1|TRBJ2-5
CSARDTGQETQYF
>TRBV30|TRBJ1-4
CARTGPTGVNEKLFF
>TRBV5-5|TRBJ1-5
CASSLAGGGSQPQHF
>TRBV14|TRBJ2-3
CASSGTGYPDTQYF
>TRBV7-2|TRBJ2-3
CASSSPDRVPDTQYF
>TRBV24-1|TRBJ2-3
CATSVGGPVMDTQYF
>TRBV28|TRBJ2-2
CASSAPGGTGELFF
>TRBV2|TRBJ2-5
CASSEAPMGTQYF
>TRBV7-8|TRBJ1-1
CASSLALQNTEAFF
>TRBV28|TRBJ2-2
CASIPDRVGTGELFF
>TRBV20-1|TRBJ1-4
CSARDQGSANEKLFF
>TRBV24-1|TRBJ1-2
CATSDTGDMRGYTF
>TRBV5-1|TRBJ2-1
CASSLDGDRGNEQFF
>TRBV21-1|TRBJ2-1
CASSIWGDMSSYNEQFF
>TRBV7-2|TRBJ1-4
CASSSRNEKLFF
>TRBV3-2|TRBJ2-7
CASRTDYYEQYF
>TRBV18|TRBJ1-4
CASSPPGHLNEKLFF
>TRBV7-9|TRBJ2-2
CASSFWYGGIMNTGELFF
>TRBV6-1|TRBJ2-3
CASSELAGVTDTQYF
>TRBV12-3/TRBV12-4|TRBJ1-2
CASRPTGSYGYTF
>TRBV3-1|TRBJ2-1
CASSYGLRSGGAGDEQFF
>TRBV11-3|TRBJ2-4
CASSLARGASAKNIQYF
>TRBV4-3|TRBJ2-5
CASSRPEETKGTQYF
>TRBV28|TRBJ2-2
CASSSKGQGAKWERFF
>TRBV27|TRBJ2-3
CASSRQADTQYF
>TRBV6-2/TRBV6-3|TRBJ1-4
CASRDYGTTNEELFF
>TRBV7-2|TRBJ1-2
CASSLNGINYGYTF
>TRBV2|TRBJ1-1
CASSLRPGDRTPPNTEAFF
>TRBV18|TRBJ2-3
CASSPTGGASTDTQYF
>TRBV9|TRBJ1-2
CASSAVNRATNYGYTF
>TRBV15|TRBJ1-2
CATLGDRGVFVYGYTF
>TRBV2|TRBJ1-3
CASSEMRCGNTIYF
>TRBV12-3/TRBV12-4|TRBJ2-4
CASSLGEAKNIQYF
>TRBV6-2/TRBV6-3|TRBJ1-5
CASSYFPTSNQPQHF
>TRBV7-2|TRBJ2-5
CASSFGTARQEQYF
>TRBV20-1|TRBJ1-2
CSARPDRGLLLFGYTF
>TRBV12-3/TRBV12-4|TRBJ2-1
CASSPGTSLDEQFF
>TRBV7-2|TRBJ2-7
CASSPNWAAGTYEQYF
>TRBV6-2/TRBV6-3|TRBJ1-2
CASSYSDRPGGYTF
>TRBV9|TRBJ1-6
CASSGGTGDNSPLHF
>TRBV20-1|TRBJ2-2
CSARDIGGTNTGELFF